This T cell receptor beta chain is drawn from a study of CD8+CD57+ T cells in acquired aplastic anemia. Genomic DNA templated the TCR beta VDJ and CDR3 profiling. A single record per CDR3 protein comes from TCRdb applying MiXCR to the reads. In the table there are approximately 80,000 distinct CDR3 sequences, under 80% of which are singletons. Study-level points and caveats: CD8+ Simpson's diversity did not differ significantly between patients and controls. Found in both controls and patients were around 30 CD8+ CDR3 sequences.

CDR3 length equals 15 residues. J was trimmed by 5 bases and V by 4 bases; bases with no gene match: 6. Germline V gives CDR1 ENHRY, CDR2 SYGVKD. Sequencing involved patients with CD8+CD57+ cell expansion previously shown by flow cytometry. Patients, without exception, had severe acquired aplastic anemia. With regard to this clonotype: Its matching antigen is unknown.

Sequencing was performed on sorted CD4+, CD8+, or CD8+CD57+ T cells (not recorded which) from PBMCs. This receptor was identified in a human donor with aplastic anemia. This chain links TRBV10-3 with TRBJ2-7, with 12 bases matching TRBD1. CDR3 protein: CAISARDRGPDEQYF. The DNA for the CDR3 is TGTGCCATCAGTGCGCGGGACAGGGGGCCTGACGAGCAGTACTTC.